This TCR beta chain was sequenced during a study of T cell changes during pregnancy in multiple sclerosis (dated by TCRdb to 2018 to 2020). With regard to the full study: The study looked at changes in the T cell repertoire across pregnancy in women with multiple sclerosis.

Based on the germline V gene, the CDR1 and CDR2 sequences are MRHNA and SNTAGT. Trimming costs V 6 bases and J 5 bases, and their ends lie 11 bases apart. Reading from cysteine to phenylalanine, the CDR3 counts 13 amino acids. Only the CDR3 region is kept as DNA, spanning 39 bases read in frame from base 1. Library preparation was by the immunoSEQ multiplex PCR assay. TCRdb took this table from immuneACCESS and kept in-frame rearrangements with V and J called. Such tables lack part of the clones; where checked against another copy, unresolved V genes explain under half of the gap, and the rest is unexplained. This sample lists under 55,000 clones; around 94% were detected once. The ten largest clones take up approximately 0.31% of the sample. As for this clone: The target of this receptor is not known. No much larger clonotype is one base removed from it; base qualities were not supplied.

Material: CD4+ T cells from peripheral blood mononuclear cells, obtained in the third trimester of pregnancy. This TCR derives from a female donor with multiple sclerosis, enrolled in a pregnancy study. The V and J segments used are TRBV6-4 and TRBJ1-5; the D gene identity is not certain. The DNA sequence follows: TGTGCCAGCAGCGCGGACTCAGATCAGCCCCAGCATTTT. Its protein is CASSADSDQPQHF.